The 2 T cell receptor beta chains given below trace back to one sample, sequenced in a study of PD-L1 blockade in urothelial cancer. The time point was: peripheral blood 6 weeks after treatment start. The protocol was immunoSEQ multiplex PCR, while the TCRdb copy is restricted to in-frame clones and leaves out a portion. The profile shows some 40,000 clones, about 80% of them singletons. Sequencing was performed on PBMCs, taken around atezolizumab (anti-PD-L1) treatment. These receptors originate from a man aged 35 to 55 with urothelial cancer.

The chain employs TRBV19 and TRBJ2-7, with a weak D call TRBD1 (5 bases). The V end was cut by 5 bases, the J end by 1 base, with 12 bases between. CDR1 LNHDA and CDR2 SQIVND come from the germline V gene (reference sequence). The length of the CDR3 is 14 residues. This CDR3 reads CASSPRQGSYEQYF. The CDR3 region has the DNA TGTGCCAGTAGTCCCCGGCAGGGTTCCTACGAGCAGTACTTC.

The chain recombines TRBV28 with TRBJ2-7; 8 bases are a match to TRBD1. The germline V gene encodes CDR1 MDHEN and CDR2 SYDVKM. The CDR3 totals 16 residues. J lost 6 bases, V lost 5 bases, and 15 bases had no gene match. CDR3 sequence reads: CASSPSRGRRLPEQYF. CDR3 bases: TGTGCCAGCAGTCCCAGCAGGGGGCGACGTCTACCCGAGCAGTACTTC.